Listed here are 20 T cell receptor beta chains from one sample, sequenced in a study of graft-versus-host responses after intestinal transplantation. Some clones are missing from TCRdb's copy, which holds only in-frame ones; the method was immunoSEQ multiplex PCR. This table holds about 14,000 clones, about 95% found once. This specimen was PBMCs, taken 9 days after transplant. Source of these receptors: a human patient who received an intestinal transplant, so some T cells may come from the graft donor.

On this clone: The junction does not match germline at one end; this may be a read error. The chain uses TRBV7-7 and TRBJ2-3, with D maybe TRBD2 (8 bases). CDR1 and CDR2 (germline): SSHAT, FNYEAQ (reference sequence). The CDR3 length is 15 residues. The CDR3 DNA reads as TGTGCTAGCAGCTTAGCGGGGACAGGCACAGATACGCAGTATTTT. Amino acids: CASSLAGTGTDTQYF.

In DNA, the CDR3 is TGTGCCAGTAGTATCGGGGGAGGGAGCAACGGGAATCAGCCCCAGCATTTT. Its translation is CASSIGGGSNGNQPQHF. The chain joins TRBV19 to TRBJ1-5; D possibly corresponds to TRBD1 (5 bases). The CDR3 runs 17 residues. V gave up 3 bases and J gave up 4 bases, with 19 bases separating them. Germline V gene data show CDR1 as LNHDA and CDR2 as SQIVND (reference sequence). The full variable domain, with the rest looked up from reference TRBV19 and TRBJ1-5, is DGGITQSPKYLFRKEGQNVTLSCEQNLNHDAMYWYRQDPGQGLRLIYYSQIVNDFQKGDIAEGYSVSREKKESFPLTVTSAQKNPTAFYLCASSIGGGSNGNQPQHFGDGTRLSIL.

The V and J genes are TRBV5-1 and TRBJ2-3; tentatively, D is TRBD2 (5 bases). The germline V gene has CDR1 SGHRS and CDR2 YFSETQ. V was pared by 0 bases and J by 2 bases, with 10 bases between. The length of the CDR3 is 15 residues. In nucleotides, the CDR3 is TGCGCCAGCAGCTTGGGGTCGGGATACACAGATACGCAGTATTTT. Translation: CASSLGSGYTDTQYF. The whole variable domain, filled in from reference TRBV5-1 and TRBJ2-3, reads KAGVTQTPRYLIKTRGQQVTLSCSPISGHRSVSWYQQTPGQGLQFLFEYFSETQRNKGNFPGRFSGRQFSNSRSEMNVSTLELGDSALYLCASSLGSGYTDTQYFGPGTRLTVL.

Only one count was recorded for this clone. A read error may produce the germline difference seen at one junction end. This chain joins TRBV7-7 and TRBJ2-1; D perhaps matches TRBD1 (7 bases). This CDR3 has 16 amino acids. CDR1 is SSHAT and CDR2 is FNYEAQ in the germline V gene (reference sequence). CDR3 in amino acids: CASSLGGDSSYNEQFF. The CDR3 DNA reads as TGTGCTAGCAGCTTAGGCGGGGACAGCTCCTACAATGAGCAGTTCTTC.

The CDR3 loop is CASSRTSGSYNEQFF. The CDR3 DNA is TGTGCCAGCAGCCGGACTAGCGGGAGCTACAATGAGCAGTTCTTC. This chain connects TRBV27 to TRBJ2-1, with TRBD2 matching over 13 bases. From germline, CDR1 is MNHEY and CDR2 SMNVEV (reference sequence). With V trimmed by 6 bases and J by 3 bases, 2 bases remained unmatched. The CDR3 spans 15 residues.

V is TRBV7-9 and J is TRBJ2-2, with 10 bases matching TRBD2. This CDR3 has 16 residues. Trimming cost V 4 bases and J 1 base; bases outside gene matches: 3. Germline CDR1 and CDR2: SEHNR and FQNEAQ (reference sequence). The CDR3 DNA reads TGTGCCAGCAGCTCACTAGCGGGACTGAACACCGGGGAGCTGTTTTTT. Its translation is CASSSLAGLNTGELFF.

J is TRBJ2-1 and V is TRBV7-9, with 7 positions matching TRBD1. The CDR3 length is 16 residues. Germline V lookup: CDR1 SEHNR, CDR2 FQNEAQ (reference sequence). J was trimmed by 7 bases and V by 5 bases; bases with no gene match: 14. CDR3 loop: CASSPGTAQQGNEQFF. For the CDR3, the DNA is TGTGCCAGCAGCCCTGGGACGGCACAACAGGGGAATGAGCAGTTCTTC.

The genes are TRBV9 and TRBJ2-1; D remains ambiguous. The germline V and J ends were trimmed by 2 bases and 12 bases, with 12 bases remaining between them. The CDR3 has 12 amino acids. The germline V gene has CDR1 SGDLS and CDR2 YYNGEE. The CDR3 DNA reads TGTGCCAGCAGCGTGGATAATGAATGGCAGTTCTTC. Translating it yields CASSVDNEWQFF.

This chain uses TRBV4-1 with TRBJ2-7; D is possibly TRBD2 (6 bases). The germline gives CDR1 MGHRA, CDR2 YSYEKL. V lost 1 base and J 3 bases, leaving 25 bases between the germline ends. This CDR3 spans 19 amino acids. The CDR3 is CASSQVQAGWDYSYYEQYF. Here the CDR3 DNA reads TGCGCCAGCAGCCAAGTTCAGGCGGGATGGGATTACTCTTACTACGAGCAGTACTTC.

The chain uses TRBV6-1 and TRBJ1-4, with D unresolved. V was cut by 2 bases and J by 11 bases, with 9 bases left in between. The CDR3 totals 12 residues. In germline, CDR1 is MNHNS, CDR2 SASEGT. The CDR3 DNA reads as TGTGCCAGCAGTGAACCCTTAGATAAACTGTTTTTT. Its translation is CASSEPLDKLFF.

The chain links TRBV18 to TRBJ1-3; no reliable D call. Trimming took 5 bases from V and 0 from J, leaving 11 bases between them. Germline V gene sequence: CDR1 KGHSH, CDR2 LQKENI. CDR3 size: 15 residues. The CDR3 is CASSDRSLSGNTIYF. The CDR3 DNA is TGTGCCAGCTCAGACCGCAGCCTCTCTGGAAACACCATATATTTT.

The chain is built from TRBV5-4 and TRBJ2-1, with 9 bases matching TRBD2. From germline, CDR1 is SGHNT and CDR2 YYREEE (reference sequence). This CDR3 is built from 15 residues. V lost 0 bases, J lost 5 bases, and 3 bases stayed unmatched. CDR3: CASSLGAGGDNEQFF. The CDR3 nucleotides are TGTGCCAGCAGCTTGGGCGCGGGAGGGGACAATGAGCAGTTCTTC.

The rearrangement links TRBV19 to TRBJ2-2; TRBD2 might be the D (7 bases). The V end was cut by 7 bases, the J end by 5 bases, with 17 bases between. The CDR3 is 15 amino acids. Germline CDR1 reads LNHDA; CDR2 reads SQIVND (reference sequence). The chain's CDR3 is CASTSRGARTGELFF. In nucleotides, the CDR3 is TGTGCCAGTACTAGCCGGGGGGCGAGGACCGGGGAGCTGTTTTTT.

The chain links TRBV2 to TRBJ2-5; the D gene is possibly TRBD1 (6 bases). Trimming took off 5 bases at V and 0 bases at J, with 16 bases between the two ends. The CDR3 has 16 residues. Germline V gene sequence: CDR1 SNHLY, CDR2 FYNNEI. The CDR3 region is CASSYQQGSYQETQYF. The CDR3 DNA follows: TGTGCCAGCAGTTATCAACAGGGCTCGTACCAAGAGACCCAGTACTTC.

The V gene is TRBV7-3, the J gene TRBJ2-1; TRBD2 aligns across 10 bases. The trim removed 4 bases at V and 3 bases at J, leaving 6 bases unmatched. Looked up from germline, CDR1 is SGHTA and CDR2 is FQGTGA. The CDR3 sequence is 16 residues long. The CDR3 region is CASSYQGLAVYNEQFF. For the CDR3, the DNA is TGTGCCAGCAGCTACCAAGGACTAGCGGTCTACAATGAGCAGTTCTTC.

This sequence joins TRBV11-3 and TRBJ2-5; no clear D. This CDR3 comprises 12 residues. Trimming took 3 bases from V and 2 from J, leaving 4 bases between them. Germline V gene lookup returns CDR1 SGHNT and CDR2 YENEEA. DNA of the CDR3: TGTGCCAGCAGCTTTTGTCAAGAGACCCAGTACTTC. Amino acid sequence: CASSFCQETQYF.

This clone was observed a handful of times. This rearrangement joins TRBV19 to TRBJ2-7, with D possibly TRBD2 on 6 matching bases. CDR1 LNHDA and CDR2 SQIVND come from the germline V gene (reference sequence). Trimming took 0 bases from V and 9 from J, leaving 18 bases between them. CDR3 size: 15 residues. CDR3 sequence (DNA): TGTGCCAGTAGTATAGATCTGAGGCTAGCGAGGTCGCAGTACTTC. It yields the protein CASSIDLRLARSQYF.

V usage is TRBV4-1 and J usage is TRBJ2-1, with TRBD2 matching over 12 bases. This CDR3 is built from 17 residues. Germline loops: CDR1 MGHRA, CDR2 YSYEKL. V dropped 0 bases and J dropped 7; count of bases not matched to a gene: 7. CDR3 DNA sequence: TGCGCCAGCAGCCAAGAAAGAGGACTAGCGGGACATAATGAGCAGTTCTTC. This sequence encodes CASSQERGLAGHNEQFF.

CDR3 nucleotides: TGTGCCAGCAGGGGTCCGGGCGGGGGGGACACAGATACGCAGTATTTT. It specifies CASRGPGGGDTDTQYF. The gene calls are TRBV28 and TRBJ2-3; TRBD2 agrees at 9 bases. The junction had 9 bases not matched to a gene; V was cut back by 6 bases and J by 2 bases. The CDR3 spans 16 residues. Germline lookup yields CDR1 MDHEN and CDR2 SYDVKM.

The rearrangement links TRBV27 to TRBJ1-2; a possible D gene is TRBD1 (5 bases). V lost 3 bases and J 4 bases, leaving 9 bases between the germline ends. The CDR3 runs 13 residues. In germline, CDR1 is MNHEY, CDR2 SMNVEV (reference sequence). DNA of the CDR3: TGTGCCAGCAGTTTGGTAAGGGGCTATGGCTACACCTTC. This encodes CASSLVRGYGYTF.